The entry that follows covers one T cell receptor beta chain sequence. The CDR3 loop spans 14 amino acids. Trimming cost V 4 bases and J 0 bases, with 9 bases left between them. Per the germline V gene, CDR1 is SNHLY and CDR2 is FYNNEI. Sequenced by immunoSEQ multiplex PCR; TCRdb stores in-frame clones only, minus some. This table has some 5,700 clones, around 97% appearing once. These data originate in a study of naive CD8 T cells in extremely preterm neonates. Sample: naive CD8+ T cells from blood. The rearrangement uses TRBV2 and TRBJ1-2; unclear D gene. The TCR originated in a human donor in good health. CDR3 nucleotide sequence: TGTGCCAGCAGTGTGATGGCAGCTAACTATGGCTACACCTTC. Residues: CASSVMAANYGYTF.